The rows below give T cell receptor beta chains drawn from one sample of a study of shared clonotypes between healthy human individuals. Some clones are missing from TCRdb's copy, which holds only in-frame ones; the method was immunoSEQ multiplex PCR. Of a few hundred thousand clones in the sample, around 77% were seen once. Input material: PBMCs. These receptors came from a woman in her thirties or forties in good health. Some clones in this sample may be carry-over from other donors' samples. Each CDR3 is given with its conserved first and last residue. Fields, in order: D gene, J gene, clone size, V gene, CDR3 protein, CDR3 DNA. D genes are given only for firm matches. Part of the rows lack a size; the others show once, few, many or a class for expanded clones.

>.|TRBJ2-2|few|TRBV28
CASTHSMTGELFF
TGTGCCAGCACCCATAGTATGACCGGGGAGCTGTTTTTT
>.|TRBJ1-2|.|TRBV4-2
CASSQELFGTLLPYGYTF
TGTGCCAGCAGCCAAGAATTGTTCGGGACACTCTTACCCTATGGCTACACCTTC
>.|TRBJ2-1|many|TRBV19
CASRLEGGSYNEQFF
TGTGCCAGTAGGTTGGAAGGGGGGTCCTACAATGAGCAGTTCTTC
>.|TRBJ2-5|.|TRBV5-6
CASSLAQETQYF
TGTGCCAGCAGCTTAGCCCAAGAGACCCAGTACTTC
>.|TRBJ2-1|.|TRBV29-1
CSVEYVEQFF
TGCAGCGTTGAATACGTTGAGCAGTTCTTC
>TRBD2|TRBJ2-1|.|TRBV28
CASTLSGGSYNEQFF
TGTGCCAGCACCTTGTCGGGAGGAAGCTACAATGAGCAGTTCTTC
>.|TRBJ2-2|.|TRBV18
CACFPRANTGELFF
TGTGCCTGCTTCCCCCGCGCGAACACCGGGGAGCTGTTTTTT
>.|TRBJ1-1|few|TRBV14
CASSPQGWAEAFF
TGTGCCAGCAGCCCACAGGGTTGGGCTGAAGCTTTCTTT
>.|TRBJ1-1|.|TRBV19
CASISHGISDTKTKGGTEAFF
TGTGCCAGTATTTCACACGGAATTTCCGATACAAAGACCAAGGGTGGCACTGAAGCTTTCTTT
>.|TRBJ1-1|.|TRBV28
CASSLWRGNTEAFF
TGTGCCAGCAGTTTATGGAGGGGGAACACTGAAGCTTTCTTT
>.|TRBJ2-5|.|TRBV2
CASSGLASVGETQYF
TGTGCCAGTTCCGGGCTAGCGAGTGTAGGGGAGACCCAGTACTTC
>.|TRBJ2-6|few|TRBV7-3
CASSQGISGANVLTF
TGTGCCAGCAGCCAGGGAATCTCTGGGGCCAACGTCCTGACTTTC
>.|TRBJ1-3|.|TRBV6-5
CASSYDSRSGNTIYF
TGTGCCAGCAGTTACGACTCCCGCTCTGGAAACACCATATATTTT
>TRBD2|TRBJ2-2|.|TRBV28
CASSFGSGRGTGELFF
TGTGCCAGCAGTTTCGGTAGCGGGAGGGGTACCGGGGAGCTGTTTTTT
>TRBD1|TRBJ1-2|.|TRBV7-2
CALAPGGGYGYTF
TGTGCTTTAGCCCCAGGGGGTGGCTATGGCTACACCTTC
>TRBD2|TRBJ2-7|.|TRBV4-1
CASSQTTSAFEQYF
TGCGCCAGCAGCCAAACTACTAGCGCCTTCGAGCAGTACTTC
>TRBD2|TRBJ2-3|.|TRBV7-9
CASSLGTSGRAPDTQYF
TGTGCCAGCAGCTTAGGGACTAGCGGGAGGGCCCCAGATACGCAGTATTTT
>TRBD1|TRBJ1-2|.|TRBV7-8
CASSDGTVDGYTF
TGTGCCAGCAGCGACGGGACAGTCGATGGCTACACCTTC
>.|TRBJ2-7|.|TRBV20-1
CSARRSHEQYF
TGCAGTGCCCGCCGGTCCCACGAGCAGTACTTC
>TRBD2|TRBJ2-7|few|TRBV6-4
CASSPLAGSSYEQYF
TGTGCCAGCAGCCCACTAGCGGGAAGCTCCTACGAGCAGTACTTC
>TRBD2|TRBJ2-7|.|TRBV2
CASSTLTGTSGNYEQYF
TGTGCCAGCAGTACTCTAACCGGGACTAGCGGGAACTACGAGCAGTACTTC
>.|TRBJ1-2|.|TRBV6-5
CATQGRGEGNYGYTF
TGTGCCACCCAGGGACGAGGGGAAGGGAACTATGGCTACACCTTC
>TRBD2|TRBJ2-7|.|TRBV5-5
CASSLTLASYEQYF
TGTGCCAGCAGCTTGACACTAGCGTCCTACGAGCAGTACTTC
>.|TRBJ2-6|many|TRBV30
CVGGRSGANVLTF
TGTGTCGGGGGGCGGTCTGGGGCCAACGTCCTGACTTTC
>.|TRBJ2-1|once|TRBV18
CASSPTWGQAEQFF
TGTGCCAGCTCACCAACGTGGGGGCAGGCTGAGCAGTTCTTC
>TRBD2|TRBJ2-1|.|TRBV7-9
CASSGPGTSGRGPREQFF
TGTGCCAGCAGCGGACCCGGGACTAGCGGGAGAGGCCCTCGGGAGCAGTTCTTC
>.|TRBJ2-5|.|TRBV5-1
CASSLGRMLSQETQYF
TGCGCCAGCAGCCTAGGACGGATGCTAAGCCAAGAGACCCAGTACTTC
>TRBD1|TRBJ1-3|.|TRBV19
CASSDRGSSGNTIYF
TGTGCCAGTAGTGACAGGGGGTCCTCTGGAAACACCATATATTTT